One sample yielded the 27 T cell receptor beta chains listed below, sequenced in a study of T cell responses to AZD1222 COVID-19 vaccine. Some clones are missing from TCRdb's copy, which holds only in-frame ones; the method was immunoSEQ multiplex PCR. In the table there are 120,000 to 150,000 clones, about 90% of which are singletons. The sequencing here drew on peripheral blood, taken on day 0 of MenACWY control vaccination. The receptor set was obtained from an adult in good health.

The chain couples TRBV19 to TRBJ1-2; D might be TRBD1 (5 bases). Germline loops: CDR1 LNHDA, CDR2 SQIVND (reference sequence). The CDR3 runs to 14 residues. V lost 1 base and J lost 2, with 8 bases in between. In DNA form, the CDR3 reads TGTGCCAGTAGTATAGCGCAGGGAAACTATGGCTACACCTTC. The encoded protein is CASSIAQGNYGYTF. The full variable domain, completed using reference TRBV19 and TRBJ1-2, is DGGITQSPKYLFRKEGQNVTLSCEQNLNHDAMYWYRQDPGQGLRLIYYSQIVNDFQKGDIAEGYSVSREKKESFPLTVTSAQKNPTAFYLCASSIAQGNYGYTFGSGTRLTVV.

The rearrangement links TRBV2 to TRBJ1-2, with D possibly matching TRBD1 (5 bases). Germline V gene data show CDR1 as SNHLY and CDR2 as FYNNEI. The V and J ends lost 3 bases and 8 bases respectively, with 13 bases between them. CDR3 length equals 13 residues. CDR3: CASSERGAGGYTF. Here the CDR3 DNA reads TGTGCCAGCAGTGAGAGGGGAGCGGGAGGCTACACCTTC.

In DNA, the CDR3 is TGTGCCAGCAGCATGTACTCTGGTGGAGGGCTGAACTTCTTT. It yields the protein CASSMYSGGGLNFF. V usage is TRBV5-4 and J usage is TRBJ1-1; D call uncertain. V gave up 4 bases and J gave up 14 bases, with 24 bases separating them. The germline CDR1 and CDR2 sequences are SGHNT and YYREEE (reference sequence). CDR3 size: 14 residues.

This chain connects TRBV28 to TRBJ1-5; unclear D gene. Trimming cost V 3 bases and J 4 bases, with 22 bases left between them. CDR3 length equals 18 residues. Germline-derived CDR1 and CDR2 are MDHEN and SYDVKM. The CDR3 here is CASSFSASTSTRNQPQHF. The CDR3 region has the DNA TGTGCCAGCAGTTTTTCGGCCTCAACCTCAACGAGGAATCAGCCCCAGCATTTT.

The chain employs TRBV7-2 and TRBJ2-7; 7 bases are a match to TRBD2. Germline V gene sequence: CDR1 SGHTA, CDR2 FQGNSA. This CDR3 comprises 14 residues. The trim removed 4 bases at V and 0 bases at J, leaving 3 bases unmatched. CDR3 sequence (DNA): TGTGCCAGCAGCTCGCGGGGGAGCTCCTACGAGCAGTACTTC. This translates into CASSSRGSSYEQYF.

The gene calls are TRBV11-3 and TRBJ2-7, with no clear D. Trimming removed 2 bases at V and 6 bases at J, with 11 bases between. Germline lookup yields CDR1 SGHNT and CDR2 YENEEA. CDR3 length: 13 residues. The CDR3 sequence: CASSLKGSTEQYF. The CDR3 DNA follows: TGTGCCAGCAGCTTAAAAGGATCGACCGAGCAGTACTTC.

This chain links TRBV27 with TRBJ1-5; tentative D call: TRBD1 (5 bases). Trimming took 3 bases from V and 4 from J, leaving 13 bases between them. Germline assignment: CDR1 MNHEY and CDR2 SMNVEV (reference sequence). This CDR3 region has 15 residues. The CDR3 nucleotides are TGTGCCAGCAGTTTGGAGGGGCTAGGTAATCAGCCCCAGCATTTT. As protein: CASSLEGLGNQPQHF.

Comments on this clone: This sample includes further DNA sequences coding for the same CDR3. The CDR3 DNA sequence: TGTGCCAGCAGCTTGGCCGGCAGCTACGAGCAGTACTTC. It translates to CASSLAGSYEQYF. The chain carries TRBV5-6 and TRBJ2-7; no reliable D call. CDR1 and CDR2 from the germline V gene are SGHDT and YYEEEE. Trimming took 0 bases from V and 3 from J, leaving 7 bases between them. The CDR3 is 13 residues long.

V usage is TRBV3-1 (or the pseudogene TRBV3-2) and J usage is TRBJ2-7; D possibly corresponds to TRBD2 (5 bases). V was clipped by 4 bases and J by 2 bases, with 9 bases between them. The CDR3 contains 13 residues. The germline CDR1 and CDR2 sequences are LGHDT and YNNKEL (reference sequence). The DNA for the CDR3 is TGTGCCAGCAGCCGGACTCTTACCTACGAGCAGTACTTC. It specifies CASSRTLTYEQYF.

The chain recombines TRBV2 with TRBJ1-5; 7 bases agree with TRBD1. V trimming: 8 bases; J trimming: 0 bases; junction bases outside the gene matches: 4. The CDR3 contains 14 residues. Looked up from germline, CDR1 is SNHLY and CDR2 is FYNNEI. The CDR3: CASRDRHSNQPQHF. The CDR3 region has the DNA TGTGCCAGCCGGGACAGACATAGCAATCAGCCCCAGCATTTT. Drawing the rest from reference TRBV2 and TRBJ1-5, the complete variable domain is EPEVTQTPSHQVTQMGQEVILRCVPISNHLYFYWYRQILGQKVEFLVSFYNNEISEKSEIFDDQFSVERPDGSNFTLKIRSTKLEDSAMYFCASRDRHSNQPQHFGDGTRLSIL.

The gene calls are TRBV2 and TRBJ2-7; 10 bases are shared with TRBD2. The germline gives CDR1 SNHLY, CDR2 FYNNEI. The V and J ends lost 0 bases and 6 bases, in that order; junction bases with no gene match: 8. The CDR3 runs 16 residues. CDR3 DNA: TGTGCCAGCAGTGAAGCTCGGGCTAGCGGGGGATCCGAGCAGTACTTC. Protein sequence: CASSEARASGGSEQYF.

This chain connects TRBV19 to TRBJ1-1; D gene unclear. This CDR3 has 16 amino acids. CDR1 is LNHDA and CDR2 is SQIVND in the germline V gene (reference sequence). Trimming removed 8 bases from V and 1 base from J, with 20 bases in between. The CDR3 DNA reads as TGTGCCAGTGCTGACGCTCTCCAGCCAAAGAACACTGAAGCTTTCTTT. As protein: CASADALQPKNTEAFF.

This chain joins TRBV12-3 or TRBV12-4 and TRBJ1-4; D not resolved. The CDR3 consists of 11 residues. The germline V and J ends were trimmed by 3 bases and 6 bases, with 2 bases remaining between them. DNA of the CDR3: TGTGCCAGCAGTTTTGATGAAAAACTGTTTTTT. It yields the protein CASSFDEKLFF.

The rearrangement joins TRBV5-6 to TRBJ1-6, with unresolved D. Germline CDR1 reads SGHDT; CDR2 reads YYEEEE. V was clipped by 2 bases and J by 4 bases, with 13 bases between them. The CDR3 has 16 amino acids. CDR3 amino acids: CASSFGPIIYNSPLHF. The CDR3 DNA follows: TGTGCCAGCAGCTTCGGGCCGATAATTTATAATTCACCCCTCCACTTT. The full variable domain, with the rest looked up from reference TRBV5-6 and TRBJ1-6, is DAGVTQSPTHLIKTRGQQVTLRCSPKSGHDTVSWYQQALGQGPQFIFQYYEEEERQRGNFPDRFSGHQFPNYSSELNVNALLLGDSALYLCASSFGPIIYNSPLHFGNGTRLTVT.

This clone appeared once. This rearrangement joins TRBV30 to TRBJ2-1; possibly TRBD1 for D (6 bases). The CDR3 consists of 13 residues. The V end lost 7 bases, the J end lost 8 bases, and 18 bases lay between the germline ends. Germline CDR1 GTSNPN, CDR2 SVGIG (reference sequence). The CDR3 spells CASSQGSSDEQFF. CDR3 sequence (DNA): TGTGCCTCCTCCCAGGGGTCATCCGATGAGCAGTTCTTC. Full variable domain (rest looked up from reference TRBV30 and TRBJ2-1): SQTIHQWPATLVQPVGSPLSLECTVEGTSNPNLYWYRQAAGRGLQLLFYSVGIGQISSEVPQNLSASRPQDRQFILSSKKLLLSDSGFYLCASSQGSSDEQFFGPGTRLTVL.

Written as DNA, the CDR3 is TGTGCCAGTAGTGACAGGGGAGGGCAGCCCCAGCATTTT. Protein: CASSDRGGQPQHF. V and J are TRBV19 and TRBJ1-5; 8 nucleotides match TRBD1. The CDR3 runs to 13 residues. Germline CDR1 is LNHDA and CDR2 is SQIVND (reference sequence). V lost 5 bases to trimming and J lost 7 bases; unmatched junction nucleotides: 4.

This rearrangement joins TRBV19 to TRBJ2-5, with D possibly matching TRBD1 (6 bases). CDR3 size: 14 residues. Germline CDR1 and CDR2: LNHDA and SQIVND (reference sequence). V was cut by 4 bases and J by 7 bases, with 16 bases left in between. CDR3: CASSTSGAVGTQYF. CDR3 bases: TGTGCCAGTAGTACCTCAGGGGCAGTAGGGACCCAGTACTTC.

This clone was recorded at least ten times. The J gene is TRBJ2-1, the V gene TRBV7-2; TRBD2 aligns across 11 bases. V lost 5 bases, J lost 8 bases, and 8 bases stayed unmatched. The CDR3 has 15 residues. Looked up from germline, CDR1 is SGHTA and CDR2 is FQGNSA. Here the CDR3 DNA reads TGTGCCAGCAGCCCCCGTCTAGCGGGAGGATATGAGCAGTTCTTC. This sequence encodes CASSPRLAGGYEQFF.

The chain combines TRBV24-1 with TRBJ2-3; D possibly matches TRBD1 or TRBD2 (5 bases each). The CDR3 covers 14 residues. Germline V gives CDR1 KGHDR, CDR2 SFDVKD. V lost 5 bases and J 5 bases, leaving 13 bases between the germline ends. In DNA form, the CDR3 reads TGTGCCACCAGTGCCAGGGTGAGGGGAGATACGCAGTATTTT. Protein: CATSARVRGDTQYF.

The chain couples TRBV11-2 to TRBJ2-1; weak D call: TRBD2 (5 bases). V lost 6 bases and J lost 7, with 10 bases in between. Germline values: CDR1 SGHAT, CDR2 FQNNGV. This CDR3 is built from 12 residues. The CDR3 protein is CASRTQRNEQFF. CDR3 coding DNA: TGTGCCAGCAGGACACAGCGGAATGAGCAGTTCTTC.

As regards this clone: Other nucleotide sequences in the sample specify the same CDR3. The V gene is TRBV3-1 (or the pseudogene TRBV3-2), the J gene TRBJ1-5, with a possible D match to TRBD1 (6 bases). Germline CDR1 LGHDT, CDR2 YNNKEL (reference sequence). The CDR3 is 15 amino acids. Trimming took off 1 base at V and 2 bases at J, with 9 bases between the two ends. The CDR3 protein is CASSQGGAGNQPQHF. In DNA, the CDR3 is TGTGCCAGCAGCCAAGGGGGGGCAGGCAATCAGCCCCAGCATTTT.

V gene TRBV5-1 combines with J gene TRBJ2-1; D is uncertain. Trimming pared 5 bases from V and 9 bases from J, leaving 15 bases between. Germline values: CDR1 SGHRS, CDR2 YFSETQ. There are 13 residues in the CDR3. Here the CDR3 reads CASRPGSSGEQFF. CDR3 DNA sequence: TGCGCCAGCAGACCAGGAAGCAGTGGTGAGCAGTTCTTC. Full variable domain (rest looked up from reference TRBV5-1 and TRBJ2-1): KAGVTQTPRYLIKTRGQQVTLSCSPISGHRSVSWYQQTPGQGLQFLFEYFSETQRNKGNFPGRFSGRQFSNSRSEMNVSTLELGDSALYLCASRPGSSGEQFFGPGTRLTVL.

This chain links TRBV6-2 or TRBV6-3 with TRBJ1-1; 7 nucleotides align to TRBD1. Germline CDR1 and CDR2: MNHEY and SVGEGT. J gave up 2 bases and V 4 bases, and 13 bases lay outside the gene matches. This CDR3 has 17 amino acids. The CDR3 DNA is TGTGCCAGCAGTTGGTCTTCAGGGAGGGGGCGTAACACTGAAGCTTTCTTT. It codes for CASSWSSGRGRNTEAFF.

The chain carries TRBV9 and TRBJ2-2; D is perhaps TRBD2 (5 bases). Germline loops: CDR1 SGDLS, CDR2 YYNGEE. CDR3 length equals 17 residues. V was pared by 0 bases and J by 0 bases, with 12 bases between. Here the CDR3 reads CASSVDEGTANTGELFF. The CDR3 DNA sequence: TGTGCCAGCAGCGTAGATGAGGGAACCGCGAACACCGGGGAGCTGTTTTTT.

The table lists this clone with a count of one. The V call is TRBV28, the J call TRBJ1-3; 7 bases are shared with TRBD1. V shed 6 bases, J shed 3 bases, and the junction held 5 bases outside the gene matches. CDR3 size: 14 residues. Germline CDR1 MDHEN, CDR2 SYDVKM. The CDR3 spells CASSYTGDGNTIYF. CDR3 nucleotides: TGTGCCAGCAGCTATACAGGGGATGGAAACACCATATATTTT.

The V call is TRBV6-5, the J call TRBJ1-5; D ambiguous. The V end was cut by 0 bases, the J end by 6 bases, with 6 bases between. Germline V lookup: CDR1 MNHEY, CDR2 SVGAGI. The CDR3 spans 13 residues. The CDR3 DNA reads TGTGCCAGCAGTTACTCGAGTGGTCAGCCCCAGCATTTT. Translated, it gives CASSYSSGQPQHF.

In its sample, this clone was seen once. The chain uses TRBV6-4 and TRBJ2-1; TRBD1 or TRBD2 may be the D gene (5 bases each). This CDR3 is built from 14 residues. Per the germline V gene, CDR1 is MRHNA and CDR2 is SNTAGT. V dropped 0 bases and J dropped 5 bases, with 8 bases sitting between them. This chain's CDR3 is CASSDSGEHNEQFF. For the CDR3, the DNA is TGTGCCAGCAGTGACTCGGGGGAGCACAATGAGCAGTTCTTC.